This passage covers 19 T cell receptor beta chains from one sample sequenced in a study of cytomegalovirus exposure and HLA in healthy donors. Amplification used 60 Vbeta primers and 13 Jbeta primers. The table came from immunoSEQ multiplex PCR; TCRdb's copy has only in-frame clones and leaves some out. The sample shows under 200,000 clones, around two thirds of them seen only once. Sequencing was carried out using PBMCs. The receptors come from a middle-aged man in good health and CMV-seronegative.

V gene TRBV9 combines with J gene TRBJ2-1; 11 bases are shared with TRBD1. Germline V gene lookup returns CDR1 SGDLS and CDR2 YYNGEE. The ends lost 0 bases at V and 5 bases at J; junction bases unmatched: 4. This CDR3 contains 16 residues. The CDR3 protein is CASSVVGDRGNNEQFF. For the CDR3, the DNA is TGTGCCAGCAGCGTAGTAGGGGACAGGGGGAACAATGAGCAGTTCTTC.

The rearrangement uses TRBV19 and TRBJ2-1; a possible D gene is TRBD1 (5 bases). Trimming removed 0 bases at V and 4 bases at J, with 10 bases between. This CDR3 region has 15 residues. CDR1 and CDR2 (germline): LNHDA, SQIVND (reference sequence). This chain's CDR3 is CASSIDNRWYNEQFF. CDR3 nucleotides: TGTGCCAGTAGTATAGATAACAGGTGGTACAATGAGCAGTTCTTC.

The chain uses TRBV9 and TRBJ2-3; 9 bases agree with TRBD2. Germline values: CDR1 SGDLS, CDR2 YYNGEE. The J segment lost 0 bases and the V segment lost 0 bases, leaving 8 bases of the junction unmatched. The CDR3 runs to 18 residues. Here the CDR3 reads CASSVDPGAGGSTDTQYF. The CDR3 DNA reads TGTGCCAGCAGCGTAGACCCTGGGGCGGGGGGGAGCACAGATACGCAGTATTTT.

The chain combines TRBV4-1 with TRBJ1-5; D gene unclear. The V and J ends lost 1 base and 7 bases respectively, with 11 bases between them. The germline gives CDR1 MGHRA, CDR2 YSYEKL. The CDR3 totals 14 residues. The DNA for the CDR3 is TGCGCCAGCAGCCAAGCAGATCATCCACAGCCCCAGCATTTT. It codes for CASSQADHPQPQHF.

Points on this clone: At one of its ends the junction is not consistent with the germline gene, which may arise from a read error. The J gene is TRBJ1-6, the V gene TRBV6-5; a possible D gene is TRBD1 (5 bases). Germline CDR1 MNHEY, CDR2 SVGAGI. This CDR3 has 11 residues. Here the CDR3 DNA reads TGTGCCAGCGGTCAGGGTGGCCCTTTCCTTTTT. Amino acid sequence: CASGQGGPFLF.

On this clone: Other DNA variants within this sample encode the same CDR3. The chain is built from TRBV9 and TRBJ1-5, with 7 bases that match TRBD1. This CDR3 comprises 14 residues. J lost 2 bases, V lost 4 bases, and 3 bases had no gene match. The germline V gene encodes CDR1 SGDLS and CDR2 YYNGEE. CDR3 sequence: CASSPTGGNQPQHF. The CDR3 DNA reads as TGTGCCAGCAGCCCCACAGGGGGCAATCAGCCCCAGCATTTT.

The chain employs TRBV29-1 and TRBJ2-3, with 12 bases that match TRBD2. Germline CDR1 SQVTM, CDR2 ANQGSEA. The junction had 3 bases not matched to a gene; V was cut back by 3 bases and J by 2 bases. There are 15 residues in the CDR3. The chain's CDR3 is CSVETSGGTTDTQYF. CDR3 in DNA: TGCAGCGTTGAGACTAGCGGGGGTACCACAGATACGCAGTATTTT.

The chain recombines TRBV5-1 with TRBJ1-2, with D possibly TRBD1 on 5 matching bases. Germline values: CDR1 SGHRS, CDR2 YFSETQ. The length of the CDR3 is 12 residues. V shed 4 bases and J shed 4 bases, with 8 bases lying between them. The CDR3 loop reads CASSDRGYGYTF. The CDR3, as DNA: TGCGCCAGCAGCGACAGAGGCTATGGCTACACCTTC.

V gene TRBV18 combines with J gene TRBJ1-1; tentatively, D is TRBD1 (6 bases). There are 15 residues in the CDR3. Germline V gene lookup returns CDR1 KGHSH and CDR2 LQKENI. V lost 2 bases and J lost 0, with 10 bases in between. The CDR3 is CASSPDNRVNTEAFF. As DNA, the CDR3 is TGTGCCAGCTCACCAGATAACAGGGTGAACACTGAAGCTTTCTTT.

The CDR3 region is CASSLSARSWTEPYEQYF. Written as DNA, the CDR3 is TGCGCCAGCAGCTTGTCCGCCCGATCCTGGACAGAACCCTACGAGCAGTACTTC. This chain uses TRBV5-1 with TRBJ2-7, with a tentative D call TRBD1 (6 bases). The CDR3 covers 18 residues. Deletions cut 1 base from V and 2 bases from J, with 22 bases between. The germline V gene encodes CDR1 SGHRS and CDR2 YFSETQ.

The V gene is TRBV19, the J gene TRBJ2-1; TRBD2 agrees at 12 bases. The CDR3 runs to 14 residues. The V gene's germline CDR1 is LNHDA and CDR2 SQIVND (reference sequence). The ends lost 8 bases at V and 5 bases at J; junction bases unmatched: 4. CDR3 sequence: CASARTSGDNEQFF. The CDR3 nucleotides are TGTGCCAGTGCCCGGACTAGCGGGGACAATGAGCAGTTCTTC.

This clone was picked up a small number of times. This chain links TRBV7-3 with TRBJ1-4; D is unresolved. Germline V lookup: CDR1 SGHTA, CDR2 FQGTGA. The CDR3 extends over 14 amino acids. Trimming cost V 4 bases and J 6 bases, with 12 bases left between them. This CDR3 is CASSYPPADEKLFF. CDR3 in DNA: TGTGCCAGCAGCTACCCTCCGGCGGATGAAAAACTGTTTTTT.

The CDR3 here is CASSNRGEQYF. The DNA of the CDR3 is TGTGCCAGCAGCAACCGAGGGGAGCAGTACTTC. This chain connects TRBV7-6 to TRBJ2-7; TRBD2 is a possible D gene (5 bases). The CDR3 consists of 11 residues. Germline V gene sequence: CDR1 SGHVS, CDR2 FNYEAQ. The germline V and J ends were trimmed by 5 bases and 7 bases, with 9 bases remaining between them.

The chain couples TRBV14 to TRBJ2-4; the D is unclear. CDR1 SGHDN and CDR2 FVKESK come from the germline V gene. The CDR3 is 14 amino acids. Trimming shortened V by 1 base and J by 6 bases, and 10 bases separated the two germline ends. As DNA, the CDR3 is TGTGCCAGCAGCCAAGGGGTAGCCTTAAACATTCAGTACTTC. Residues: CASSQGVALNIQYF.

CDR3 DNA sequence: TGCGCCAGCAGCTTGCGGACAGCTAACTATGGCTACACCTTC. It specifies CASSLRTANYGYTF. The J gene is TRBJ1-2, the V gene TRBV5-1; TRBD1 is a possible D gene (6 bases). This CDR3 spans 14 amino acids. The V end was cut by 1 base, the J end by 0 bases, with 7 bases between. Looked up from germline, CDR1 is SGHRS and CDR2 is YFSETQ.

The chain combines TRBV12-5 with TRBJ1-5; 7 nucleotides match TRBD1. CDR1 is LGHNT and CDR2 is FRNRAP in the germline V gene. The V gene end was trimmed by 6 bases and the J gene end by 0 bases; junction bases not matched to a gene: 14. The CDR3 is 18 amino acids. CDR3 amino acids: CASGPSGTDVYSNQPQHF. As DNA, the CDR3 is TGTGCTAGTGGCCCGTCCGGGACAGATGTTTATAGCAATCAGCCCCAGCATTTT.

In this sample, this clone turned up once. In nucleotides, the CDR3 is TGTGCCAGTAAGGGGAGGACAGGGGGCATCGGGGAGCTGTTTTTT. Encoded protein: CASKGRTGGIGELFF. V and J are TRBV19 and TRBJ2-2, with 11 bases aligning to TRBD1. The V gene end was trimmed by 7 bases and the J gene end by 7 bases; junction bases not matched to a gene: 8. The germline V gene has CDR1 LNHDA and CDR2 SQIVND (reference sequence). This CDR3 region has 15 residues.

The genes are TRBV11-3 and TRBJ1-1; 7 bases line up with TRBD1. This CDR3 comprises 14 residues. Germline lookup yields CDR1 SGHNT and CDR2 YENEEA. V shed 5 bases, J shed 1 base, and the junction held 4 bases outside the gene matches. This CDR3 reads CASSERQGNTEAFF. The CDR3 region has the DNA TGTGCCAGCAGCGAAAGACAGGGGAACACTGAAGCTTTCTTT.

The chain carries TRBV19 and TRBJ1-4, with TRBD1 identical over 9 bases. V was pared by 5 bases and J by 2 bases, with 6 bases of the junction left unmatched. The germline gives CDR1 LNHDA, CDR2 SQIVND (reference sequence). CDR3 length equals 16 residues. The DNA for the CDR3 is TGTGCCAGTAGTCGGGGACAGGGAGCGACTAATGAAAAACTGTTTTTT. Translated: CASSRGQGATNEKLFF.